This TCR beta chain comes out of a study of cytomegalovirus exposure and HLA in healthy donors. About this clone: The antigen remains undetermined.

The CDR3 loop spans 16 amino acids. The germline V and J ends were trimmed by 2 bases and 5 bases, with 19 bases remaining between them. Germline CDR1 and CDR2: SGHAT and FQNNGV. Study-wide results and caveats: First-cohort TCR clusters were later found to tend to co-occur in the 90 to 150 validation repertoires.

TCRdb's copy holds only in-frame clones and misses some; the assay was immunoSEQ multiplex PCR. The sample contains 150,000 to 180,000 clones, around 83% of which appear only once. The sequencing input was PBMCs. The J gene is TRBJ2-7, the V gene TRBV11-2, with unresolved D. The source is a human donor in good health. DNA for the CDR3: TGTGCCAGCAGCTTATATTGGGCAGGTTTTCTTGACGAGCAGTACTTC. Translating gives CASSLYWAGFLDEQYF. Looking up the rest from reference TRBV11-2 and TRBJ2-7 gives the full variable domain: EAGVAQSPRYKIIEKRQSVAFWCNPISGHATLYWYQQILGQGPKLLIQFQNNGVVDDSQLPKDRFSAERLKGVDSTLKIQPAKLEDSAVYLCASSLYWAGFLDEQYFGPGTRLTVT.